What follows is one TCR beta chain and its context. Its cognate antigen is unknown. Germline CDR1 reads SGHVS; CDR2 reads FQNEAQ. CDR3 size: 17 residues. V was cut by 1 base and J by 0 bases, with 14 bases left in between. Only in-frame clones appear in the TCRdb table, and some are missing; sequencing was by immunoSEQ multiplex PCR. This table has over 95,000 clones, roughly 79% appearing once. The data were obtained in a study of radiotherapy plus CTLA-4 blockade in lung cancer. Whole-study results and caveats: Radiotherapy with ipilimumab was followed by blood expansion of tumor-derived clones.

Lung cancer patients with chemo-refractory metastatic non-small-cell disease were given focal radiation plus CTLA-4 blockade with ipilimumab. V usage is TRBV7-8 and J usage is TRBJ2-3; perhaps TRBD2 as D (6 bases). This sample comprised peripheral blood, obtained from a patient treated with radiotherapy plus ipilimumab. The clonotype was recovered from a human donor with non-small cell lung cancer who had a partial response to radiotherapy plus ipilimumab. Some clones in this sample may be carry-over from other donors' samples. CDR3: CASSLDPLAPSTDTQYF. The CDR3 DNA follows: TGTGCCAGCAGCTTAGATCCCCTAGCGCCTAGCACAGATACGCAGTATTTT.